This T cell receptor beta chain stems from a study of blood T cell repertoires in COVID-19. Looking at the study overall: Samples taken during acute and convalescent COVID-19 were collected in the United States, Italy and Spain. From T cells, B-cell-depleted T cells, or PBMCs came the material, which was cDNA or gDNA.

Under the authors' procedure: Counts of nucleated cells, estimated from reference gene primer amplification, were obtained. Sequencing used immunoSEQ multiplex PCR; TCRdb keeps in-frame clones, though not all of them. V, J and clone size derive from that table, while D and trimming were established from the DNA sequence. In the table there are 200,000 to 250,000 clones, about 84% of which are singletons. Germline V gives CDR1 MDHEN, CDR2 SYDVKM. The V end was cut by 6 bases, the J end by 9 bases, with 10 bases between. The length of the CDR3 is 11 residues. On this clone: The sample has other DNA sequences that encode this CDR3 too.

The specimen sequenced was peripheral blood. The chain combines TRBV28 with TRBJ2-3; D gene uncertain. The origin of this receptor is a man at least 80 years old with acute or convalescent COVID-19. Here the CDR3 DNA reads TGTGCCAGCAGCCCCCGGGTGACGCAGTATTTT. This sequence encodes CASSPRVTQYF.